This TCR beta chain appears in the sequencing data of a study of T cell repertoires in cytomegalovirus infection. TCRdb used MiXCR to reprocess the reads, holding one entry per CDR3 protein. The sample shows 550,000 to 850,000 distinct CDR3 sequences, 30% to 35% of them seen only once. Germline values: CDR1 LNHNV, CDR2 YYDKDF (reference sequence). The J segment lost 6 bases and the V segment lost 5 bases, leaving 11 bases of the junction unmatched. The CDR3 runs 16 residues. There are a few counts of this clonotype. Its antigen is not identified. This receptor was identified in a human donor in good health (CMV status not recorded). Some clones in this sample may be carry-over from other donors' samples. The rearrangement links TRBV15 to TRBJ2-3; 10 positions agree with TRBD2. The sample here was cultured PBMCs, taken from culture after CMV antigen stimulation. The DNA of the CDR3 is TGTGCCACCAGCCGACCAAGCGGGGGGGCATTGGATACGCAGTATTTT. This codes for CATSRPSGGALDTQYF.